The TCR beta chain under discussion was sequenced for a study of blood T cell repertoires in COVID-19. Germline lookup yields CDR1 SGHRS and CDR2 YFSETQ. V was clipped by 0 bases and J by 5 bases; unmatched bases: 4. The CDR3 sequence is 14 residues long. Clones were read by immunoSEQ multiplex PCR, and TCRdb kept only the in-frame ones, dropping some. The data hold roughly 140,000 clones, with about 82% observed a single time. The source of this sequence is a man aged 50 to 60 with acute or convalescent COVID-19. V and J are TRBV5-1 and TRBJ1-1, with TRBD1 matching over 7 bases. The sample taken for sequencing was peripheral blood. The CDR3 DNA reads TGCGCCAGCAGCTTGGGACAGGGTGTGACTGAAGCTTTCTTT. The encoded protein is CASSLGQGVTEAFF. The whole variable domain, remainder taken from reference TRBV5-1 and TRBJ1-1, is KAGVTQTPRYLIKTRGQQVTLSCSPISGHRSVSWYQQTPGQGLQFLFEYFSETQRNKGNFPGRFSGRQFSNSRSEMNVSTLELGDSALYLCASSLGQGVTEAFFGQGTRLTVV.